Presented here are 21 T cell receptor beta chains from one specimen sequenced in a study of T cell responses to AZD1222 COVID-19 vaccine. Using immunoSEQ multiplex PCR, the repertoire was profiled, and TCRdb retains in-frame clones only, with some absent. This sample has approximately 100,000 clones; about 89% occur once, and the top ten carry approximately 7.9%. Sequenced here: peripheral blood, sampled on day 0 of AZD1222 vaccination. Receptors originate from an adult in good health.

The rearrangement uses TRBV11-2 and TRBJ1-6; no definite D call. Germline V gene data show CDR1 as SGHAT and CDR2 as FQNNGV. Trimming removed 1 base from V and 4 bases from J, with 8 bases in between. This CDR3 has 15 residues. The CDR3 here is CASSLALEYNSPLHF. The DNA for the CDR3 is TGTGCCAGCAGCTTAGCTCTTGAGTATAATTCACCCCTCCACTTT.

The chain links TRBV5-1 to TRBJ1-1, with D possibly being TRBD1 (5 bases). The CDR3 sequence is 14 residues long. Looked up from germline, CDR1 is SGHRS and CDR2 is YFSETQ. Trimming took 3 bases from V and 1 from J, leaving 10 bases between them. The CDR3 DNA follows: TGCGCCAGCAGCTGGGACGGGGAGAACACTGAAGCTTTCTTT. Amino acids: CASSWDGENTEAFF.

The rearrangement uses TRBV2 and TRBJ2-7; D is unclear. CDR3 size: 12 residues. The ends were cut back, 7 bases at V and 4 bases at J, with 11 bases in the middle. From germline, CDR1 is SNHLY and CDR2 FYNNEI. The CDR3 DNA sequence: TGTGCCAGCAACGAAGGCCTATACGAGCAGTACTTC. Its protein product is CASNEGLYEQYF.

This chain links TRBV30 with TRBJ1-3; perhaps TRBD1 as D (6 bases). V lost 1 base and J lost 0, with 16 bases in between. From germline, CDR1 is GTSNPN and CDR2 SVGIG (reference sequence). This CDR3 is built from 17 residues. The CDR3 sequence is CAWSAPGHQLSGNTIYF. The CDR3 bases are TGTGCCTGGAGTGCCCCGGGACACCAACTCTCTGGAAACACCATATATTTT. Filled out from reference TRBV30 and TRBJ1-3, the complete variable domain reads SQTIHQWPATLVQPVGSPLSLECTVEGTSNPNLYWYRQAAGRGLQLLFYSVGIGQISSEVPQNLSASRPQDRQFILSSKKLLLSDSGFYLCAWSAPGHQLSGNTIYFGEGSWLTVV.

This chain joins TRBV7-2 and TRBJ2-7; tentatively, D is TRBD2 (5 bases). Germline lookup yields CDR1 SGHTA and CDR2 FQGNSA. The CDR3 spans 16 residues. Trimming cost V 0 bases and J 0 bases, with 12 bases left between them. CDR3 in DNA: TGTGCCAGCAGCTTAGCGAGGGTGCAAATCTCCTACGAGCAGTACTTC. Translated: CASSLARVQISYEQYF.

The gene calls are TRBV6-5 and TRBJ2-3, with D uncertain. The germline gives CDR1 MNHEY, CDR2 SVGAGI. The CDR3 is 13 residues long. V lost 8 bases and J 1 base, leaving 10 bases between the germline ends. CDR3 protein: CASQADRTDTQYF. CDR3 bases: TGTGCCAGCCAGGCAGACCGCACAGATACGCAGTATTTT.

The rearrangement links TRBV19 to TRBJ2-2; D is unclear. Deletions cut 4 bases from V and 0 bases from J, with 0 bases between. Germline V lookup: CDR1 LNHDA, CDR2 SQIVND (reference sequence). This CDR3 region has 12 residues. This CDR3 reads CASSTNTGELFF. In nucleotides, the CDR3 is TGTGCCAGTAGTACGAACACCGGGGAGCTGTTTTTT.

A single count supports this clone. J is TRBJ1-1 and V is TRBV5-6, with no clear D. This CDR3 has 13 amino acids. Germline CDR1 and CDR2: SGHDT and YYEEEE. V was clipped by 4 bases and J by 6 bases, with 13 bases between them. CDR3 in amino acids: CASSPDVFSEAFF. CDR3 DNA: TGTGCCAGCAGCCCGGACGTATTTTCTGAAGCTTTCTTT.

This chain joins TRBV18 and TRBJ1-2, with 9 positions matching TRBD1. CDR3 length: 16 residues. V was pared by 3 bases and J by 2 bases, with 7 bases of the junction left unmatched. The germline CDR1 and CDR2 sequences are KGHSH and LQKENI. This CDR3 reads CASSPSVGTGNYGYTF. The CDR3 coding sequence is TGTGCCAGCTCACCTTCCGTGGGGACAGGGAACTATGGCTACACCTTC.

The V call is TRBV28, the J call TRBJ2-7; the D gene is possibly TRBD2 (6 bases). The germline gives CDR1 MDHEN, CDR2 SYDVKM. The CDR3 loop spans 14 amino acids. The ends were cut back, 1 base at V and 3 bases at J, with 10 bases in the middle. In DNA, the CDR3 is TGTGCCAGCAGTTTATTGGCGGGGATCTACGAGCAGTACTTC. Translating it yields CASSLLAGIYEQYF. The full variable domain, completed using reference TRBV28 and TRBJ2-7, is DVKVTQSSRYLVKRTGEKVFLECVQDMDHENMFWYRQDPGLGLRLIYFSYDVKMKEKGDIPEGYSVSREKKERFSLILESASTNQTSMYLCASSLLAGIYEQYFGPGTRLTVT.

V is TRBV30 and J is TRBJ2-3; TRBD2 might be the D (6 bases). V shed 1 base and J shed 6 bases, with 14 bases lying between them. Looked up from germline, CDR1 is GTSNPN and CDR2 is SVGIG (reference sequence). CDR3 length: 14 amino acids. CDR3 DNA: TGTGCCTGGAGTGATAGGGGCGGAGGGGATACGCAGTATTTT. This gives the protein CAWSDRGGGDTQYF.

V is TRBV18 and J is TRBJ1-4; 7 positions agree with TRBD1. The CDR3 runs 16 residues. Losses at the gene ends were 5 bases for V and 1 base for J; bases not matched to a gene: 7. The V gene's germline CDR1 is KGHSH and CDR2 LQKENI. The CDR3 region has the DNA TGTGCCAGCTCAATACGGAGACAGGGAACTAATGAAAAACTGTTTTTT. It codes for CASSIRRQGTNEKLFF. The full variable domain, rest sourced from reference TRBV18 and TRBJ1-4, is NAGVMQNPRHLVRRRGQEARLRCSPMKGHSHVYWYRQLPEEGLKFMVYLQKENIIDESGMPKERFSAEFPKEGPSILRIQQVVRGDSAAYFCASSIRRQGTNEKLFFGSGTQLSVL.

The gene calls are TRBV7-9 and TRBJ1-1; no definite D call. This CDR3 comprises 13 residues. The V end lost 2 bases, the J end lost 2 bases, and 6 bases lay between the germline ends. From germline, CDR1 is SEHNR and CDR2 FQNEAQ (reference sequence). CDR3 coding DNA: TGTGCCAGCAGCTTAAGTTCAAACACTGAAGCTTTCTTT. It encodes CASSLSSNTEAFF.

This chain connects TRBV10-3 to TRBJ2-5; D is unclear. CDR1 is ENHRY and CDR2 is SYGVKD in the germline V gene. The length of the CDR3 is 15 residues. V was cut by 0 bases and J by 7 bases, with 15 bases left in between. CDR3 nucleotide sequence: TGTGCCATCAGTGAGTCCGGCGGCCGGTCCGTGACCCAGTACTTC. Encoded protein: CAISESGGRSVTQYF.

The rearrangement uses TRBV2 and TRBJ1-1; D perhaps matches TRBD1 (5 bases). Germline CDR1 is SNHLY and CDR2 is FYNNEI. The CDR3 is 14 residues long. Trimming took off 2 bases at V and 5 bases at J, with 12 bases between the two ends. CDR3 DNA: TGTGCCAGCAGTGAATCGGGCAGGGTGACTGAAGCTTTCTTT. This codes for CASSESGRVTEAFF. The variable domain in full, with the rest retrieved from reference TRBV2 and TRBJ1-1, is EPEVTQTPSHQVTQMGQEVILRCVPISNHLYFYWYRQILGQKVEFLVSFYNNEISEKSEIFDDQFSVERPDGSNFTLKIRSTKLEDSAMYFCASSESGRVTEAFFGQGTRLTVV.

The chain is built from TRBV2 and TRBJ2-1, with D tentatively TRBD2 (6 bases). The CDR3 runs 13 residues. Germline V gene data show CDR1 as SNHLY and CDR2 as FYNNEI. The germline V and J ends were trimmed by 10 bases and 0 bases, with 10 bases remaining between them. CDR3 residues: CATSGLSYNEQFF. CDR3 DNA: TGTGCCACCTCGGGACTCTCCTACAATGAGCAGTTCTTC.

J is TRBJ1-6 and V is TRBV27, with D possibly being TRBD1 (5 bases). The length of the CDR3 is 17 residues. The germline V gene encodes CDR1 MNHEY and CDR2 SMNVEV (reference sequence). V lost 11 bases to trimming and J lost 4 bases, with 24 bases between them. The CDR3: CAANPQGIVVYNSPLHF. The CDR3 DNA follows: TGTGCCGCAAACCCCCAGGGAATAGTGGTTTATAATTCACCCCTCCACTTT.

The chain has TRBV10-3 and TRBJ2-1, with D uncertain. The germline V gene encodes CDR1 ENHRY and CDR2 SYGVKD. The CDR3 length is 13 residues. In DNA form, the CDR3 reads TGTGCTGCCGCCGGGTCCTCCTACAATGAGCAGTTCTTC. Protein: CAAAGSSYNEQFF.

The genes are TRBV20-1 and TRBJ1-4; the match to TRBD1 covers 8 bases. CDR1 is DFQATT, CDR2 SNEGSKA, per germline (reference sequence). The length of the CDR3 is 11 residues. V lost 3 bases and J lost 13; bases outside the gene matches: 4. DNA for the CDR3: TGCAGTGCTAGCCTACAGGGGGGACTGTTTTTT. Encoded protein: CSASLQGGLFF.

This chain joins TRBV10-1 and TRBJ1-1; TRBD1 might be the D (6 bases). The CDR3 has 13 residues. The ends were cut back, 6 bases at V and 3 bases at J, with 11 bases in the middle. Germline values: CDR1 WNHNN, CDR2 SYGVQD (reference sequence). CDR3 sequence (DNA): TGCGCCAGCAGCCTGGACAGATACACTGAAGCTTTCTTT. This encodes CASSLDRYTEAFF.

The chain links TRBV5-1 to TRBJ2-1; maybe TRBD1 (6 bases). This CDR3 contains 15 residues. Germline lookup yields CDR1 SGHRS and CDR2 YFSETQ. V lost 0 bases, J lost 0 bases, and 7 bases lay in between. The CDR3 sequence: CASSLGTDSYNEQFF. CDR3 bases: TGCGCCAGCAGCTTGGGGACAGACTCCTACAATGAGCAGTTCTTC. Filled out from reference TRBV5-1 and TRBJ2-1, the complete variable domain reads KAGVTQTPRYLIKTRGQQVTLSCSPISGHRSVSWYQQTPGQGLQFLFEYFSETQRNKGNFPGRFSGRQFSNSRSEMNVSTLELGDSALYLCASSLGTDSYNEQFFGPGTRLTVL.